Below, 31 T cell receptor beta chains from the same sample are listed, as sequenced in a study of Ad26.COV2.S vaccination and SARS-CoV-2 variants. Generated by immunoSEQ multiplex PCR, the TCRdb table keeps only in-frame clones and is missing some. The repertoire consists of 300,000 to 350,000 clones, with 80% to 90% occurring once and the leading ten covering around 10%. Treatment: roughly 18 received Ad26.COV2.S at low or high dose, single or two shots; about 5 received placebo; per-sample allocation not given. Specimen acquisition occurred on day 63 following the initial vaccine or placebo injection. The sequences come from peripheral blood, collected in a trial of Ad26.COV2.S vaccine versus placebo. The receptor source for this set is a person between 18 and 65 years old who received the Ad26.COV2.S COVID-19 vaccine or a placebo.

V usage is TRBV19 and J usage is TRBJ1-3; D uncertain. Between the trimmed V and J ends, which lost 7 bases and 2 bases, there was a span of 12 bases. Germline V CDR1 and CDR2: LNHDA, SQIVND (reference sequence). This CDR3 has 14 amino acids. DNA for the CDR3: TGTGCCAGTATCCGGTCGGCGGCTGGAAACACCATATATTTT. Amino acids: CASIRSAAGNTIYF.

The chain has TRBV5-8 and TRBJ1-5; no clear D gene. Germline V gene sequence: CDR1 SGHTS, CDR2 YDEGEE. This CDR3 is 13 amino acids long. Trimming took off 0 bases at V and 4 bases at J, with 5 bases between the two ends. CDR3: CASSLAWNQPQHF. Here the CDR3 DNA reads TGTGCCAGCAGCTTGGCCTGGAATCAGCCCCAGCATTTT.

The V and J genes are TRBV5-1 and TRBJ2-7; 7 bases are a match to TRBD2. The CDR3 loop spans 16 amino acids. Unmatched junction bases numbered 11, after V lost 0 bases and J lost 5 bases. Per the germline V gene, CDR1 is SGHRS and CDR2 is YFSETQ. In DNA, the CDR3 is TGCGCCAGCAGCTTGGAGGCGGCGGGAGCTGTCCACGAGCAGTACTTC. Residues: CASSLEAAGAVHEQYF.

The chain is built from TRBV9 and TRBJ2-5; 8 bases agree with TRBD2. The CDR3 sequence is 16 residues long. The ends lost 3 bases at V and 5 bases at J; junction bases unmatched: 12. Germline V gene lookup returns CDR1 SGDLS and CDR2 YYNGEE. The CDR3 sequence is CASSGFGAGGRETQYF. The CDR3 DNA is TGTGCCAGCAGCGGCTTTGGGGCGGGAGGAAGGGAGACCCAGTACTTC.

V and J are TRBV5-1 and TRBJ2-5; D not certain. Germline V gene lookup returns CDR1 SGHRS and CDR2 YFSETQ. CDR3 size: 13 residues. Trimming cost V 2 bases and J 1 base, with 6 bases left between them. CDR3 sequence (DNA): TGCGCCAGCAGCTTAGCGCTCCAAGAGACCCAGTACTTC. Its protein product is CASSLALQETQYF.

The CDR3: CASSLSLDRGDSHQPQHF. In DNA, the CDR3 is TGTGCCAGCAGCCTAAGCCTCGACAGGGGTGATAGTCATCAGCCCCAGCATTTT. J is TRBJ1-5 and V is TRBV28, with TRBD1 matching over 8 bases. Per the germline V gene, CDR1 is MDHEN and CDR2 is SYDVKM. The junction had 18 bases not matched to a gene; V was cut back by 6 bases and J by 5 bases. This CDR3 is 18 amino acids long. Together with reference TRBV28 and TRBJ1-5, the CDR3 gives the full variable domain: DVKVTQSSRYLVKRTGEKVFLECVQDMDHENMFWYRQDPGLGLRLIYFSYDVKMKEKGDIPEGYSVSREKKERFSLILESASTNQTSMYLCASSLSLDRGDSHQPQHFGDGTRLSIL.

In its sample, this clone was seen once. The chain uses TRBV14 and TRBJ1-2; TRBD1 is a possible D gene (5 bases). Germline V gene data show CDR1 as SGHDN and CDR2 as FVKESK. V lost 6 bases, J lost 3 bases, and 8 bases lay in between. CDR3 length: 12 residues. In DNA form, the CDR3 reads TGTGCCAGCAGTAAGGGGTACTATGGCTACACCTTC. Amino acids: CASSKGYYGYTF.

V is TRBV7-2 and J is TRBJ1-4; TRBD1 might be the D (5 bases). Germline V gives CDR1 SGHTA, CDR2 FQGNSA. The CDR3 is 16 amino acids. Trimming took off 0 bases at V and 4 bases at J, with 12 bases between the two ends. The chain's CDR3 is CASSLALGASNEKLFF. CDR3 sequence (DNA): TGTGCCAGCAGCTTAGCGCTAGGGGCCAGTAATGAAAAACTGTTTTTT. Complete variable domain (other parts from reference TRBV7-2 and TRBJ1-4): GAGVSQSPSNKVTEKGKDVELRCDPISGHTALYWYRQSLGQGLEFLIYFQGNSAPDKSGLPSDRFSAERTGGSVSTLTIQRTQQEDSAVYLCASSLALGASNEKLFFGSGTQLSVL.

As to this clone: This clone may be a read error of a much larger clone one base away. The sample carries other DNA sequences with the same CDR3. The chain couples TRBV28 to TRBJ1-5; D is ambiguous. Germline V CDR1 and CDR2: MDHEN, SYDVKM. This CDR3 comprises 13 residues. The germline V and J ends were trimmed by 3 bases and 0 bases, with 3 bases remaining between them. This CDR3 is CASSFGSNQPQHF. The CDR3 coding sequence is TGTGCCAGCAGTTTTGGTAGCAATCAGCCCCAGCATTTT.

The chain joins TRBV7-6 to TRBJ2-7; TRBD1 matches at 9 bases. Looked up from germline, CDR1 is SGHVS and CDR2 is FNYEAQ. V was clipped by 5 bases and J by 4 bases; unmatched bases: 12. The CDR3 consists of 16 residues. CDR3: CASSPRQGVVEYEQYF. CDR3 DNA: TGTGCCAGCAGCCCCCGACAGGGGGTTGTAGAATACGAGCAGTACTTC.

The CDR3 region has the DNA TGTGCCAGCAGTCAGACAGGGAATCTCATGAACACTGAAGCTTTCTTT. Its translation is CASSQTGNLMNTEAFF. This rearrangement joins TRBV3-1 (or the pseudogene TRBV3-2) to TRBJ1-1; 7 bases align to TRBD1. V dropped 6 bases and J dropped 0; count of bases not matched to a gene: 10. Germline-derived CDR1 and CDR2 are LGHDT and YNNKEL (reference sequence). The CDR3 consists of 16 residues.

The chain couples TRBV6-5 to TRBJ1-5, with D unclear. Germline V gene lookup returns CDR1 MNHEY and CDR2 SVGAGI. V lost 7 bases to trimming and J lost 1 base, with 5 bases between them. The CDR3 is made up of 12 amino acids. CDR3 DNA: TGTGCCAGCACCCAGAGCAATCAGCCCCAGCATTTT. Its translation is CASTQSNQPQHF.

V and J are TRBV28 and TRBJ1-3; unclear D gene. Trimming stripped 2 bases from V and 0 bases from J, with 8 bases between. The CDR3 totals 15 residues. Germline V CDR1 and CDR2: MDHEN, SYDVKM. This CDR3 is CASSLTGNSGNTIYF. The CDR3 region has the DNA TGTGCCAGCAGTTTAACCGGGAACTCTGGAAACACCATATATTTT.

The chain carries TRBV6-4 and TRBJ2-5; weak D call: TRBD2 (5 bases). This CDR3 has 11 residues. V was clipped by 11 bases and J by 6 bases, with 13 bases between them. Germline V lookup: CDR1 MRHNA, CDR2 SNTAGT. CDR3 residues: CAARTGQTQYF. The CDR3 nucleotides are TGTGCCGCCAGGACTGGTCAGACCCAGTACTTC.

V gene TRBV24-1 combines with J gene TRBJ2-1, with D possibly matching TRBD1 (6 bases). Germline CDR1 KGHDR, CDR2 SFDVKD. V lost 4 bases and J 0 bases, leaving 12 bases between the germline ends. This CDR3 is 16 amino acids long. Here the CDR3 DNA reads TGTGCCACCAGTGACCCTGGACAGCCCTCCTACAATGAGCAGTTCTTC. Translated, it gives CATSDPGQPSYNEQFF.

Only one count was recorded for this clone. This chain joins TRBV7-9 and TRBJ1-6, with a tentative D call TRBD1 (6 bases). The CDR3 contains 16 residues. Looked up from germline, CDR1 is SEHNR and CDR2 is FQNEAQ (reference sequence). Deletions cut 7 bases from V and 4 bases from J, with 17 bases between. CDR3 sequence (DNA): TGTGCCAGCACCTGGGGGCTCAGCCTTTATAATTCACCCCTCCACTTT. The encoded protein is CASTWGLSLYNSPLHF.

J is TRBJ2-7 and V is TRBV4-3; TRBD2 aligns across 7 bases. From germline, CDR1 is LGHNA and CDR2 YSLEER. J was trimmed by 3 bases and V by 0 bases; bases with no gene match: 8. The CDR3 has 16 amino acids. The CDR3 region is CASSQETGAGFYEQYF. The CDR3 DNA reads as TGCGCCAGCAGCCAAGAGACGGGAGCGGGGTTCTACGAGCAGTACTTC.

The chain has TRBV28 and TRBJ2-5, with 7 bases that match TRBD2. Germline trimming cut 7 bases from V and 5 bases from J; bases unmatched to any gene: 16. The germline gives CDR1 MDHEN, CDR2 SYDVKM. The CDR3 covers 16 residues. CDR3 in amino acids: CASTSGIRGSGETQYF. CDR3 in DNA: TGTGCCAGCACCTCCGGGATTCGCGGGAGCGGCGAGACCCAGTACTTC.

V and J are TRBV7-8 and TRBJ1-2; the D gene is possibly TRBD1 (6 bases). V lost 5 bases, J lost 5 bases, and 21 bases lay in between. The CDR3 is 16 amino acids. The germline CDR1 and CDR2 sequences are SGHVS and FQNEAQ. CDR3 residues: CASSRGTGTNHYGYTF. In DNA form, the CDR3 reads TGTGCCAGCAGCCGAGGTACAGGGACGAACCATTATGGCTACACCTTC.

The chain couples TRBV5-1 to TRBJ1-1; tentatively, D is TRBD1 (6 bases). Germline CDR1 is SGHRS and CDR2 is YFSETQ. The CDR3 length is 14 residues. With 1 base removed from V and 2 bases from J, the gap between germline ends came to 9 bases. The CDR3 DNA is TGCGCCAGCAGCTTGTTGGACAGTAACACTGAAGCTTTCTTT. Protein sequence: CASSLLDSNTEAFF.

As to this clone: Within the sample, other DNA sequences also encode this same CDR3. This chain uses TRBV19 with TRBJ1-2; TRBD1 matches at 7 bases. Germline V gene data show CDR1 as LNHDA and CDR2 as SQIVND (reference sequence). This CDR3 has 10 amino acids. V was clipped by 11 bases and J by 7 bases; unmatched bases: 4. DNA of the CDR3: TGTGCCTCCCGACAGGGTGGCTACACCTTC. Amino acids: CASRQGGYTF. The full variable domain, with the rest looked up from reference TRBV19 and TRBJ1-2, is DGGITQSPKYLFRKEGQNVTLSCEQNLNHDAMYWYRQDPGQGLRLIYYSQIVNDFQKGDIAEGYSVSREKKESFPLTVTSAQKNPTAFYLCASRQGGYTFGSGTRLTVV.

The chain uses TRBV6-6 and TRBJ1-4; tentatively, D is TRBD1 (5 bases). The CDR3 covers 14 residues. The V end lost 5 bases, the J end lost 8 bases, and 15 bases lay between the germline ends. Per the germline V gene, CDR1 is MNHNY and CDR2 is SVGAGI (reference sequence). The CDR3 sequence is CASSAAGTREKLFF. As DNA, the CDR3 is TGTGCCAGCAGTGCGGCGGGGACTCGGGAAAAACTGTTTTTT.

This clone was seen only once. The chain is built from TRBV5-6 and TRBJ2-5; D not resolved. In germline, CDR1 is SGHDT, CDR2 YYEEEE. V lost 2 bases, J lost 2 bases, and 10 bases lay in between. The CDR3 covers 14 residues. In DNA form, the CDR3 reads TGTGCCAGCAGCTTCGGGCGGTTTCAAGAGACCCAGTACTTC. It encodes CASSFGRFQETQYF.

This chain connects TRBV18 to TRBJ1-4; no reliable D call. The germline gives CDR1 KGHSH, CDR2 LQKENI. Trimming removed 0 bases from V and 6 bases from J, with 8 bases in between. This CDR3 is 14 amino acids long. CDR3 loop: CASSPPGRHEKLFF. The CDR3 nucleotides are TGTGCCAGCTCACCACCTGGGAGGCATGAAAAACTGTTTTTT.

In its sample, this clone was seen a few times. The gene calls are TRBV7-8 and TRBJ1-2; 7 bases line up with TRBD1. With 2 bases clipped from V and 8 bases from J, the junction kept 5 bases outside the gene matches. Germline V CDR1 and CDR2: SGHVS, FQNEAQ. The CDR3 is 13 residues long. CDR3 DNA: TGTGCCAGCAGCTTACAGGGGGTTGGGGGCTACACCTTC. Its protein product is CASSLQGVGGYTF.

The chain is built from TRBV20-1 and TRBJ2-3; D is possibly TRBD2 (6 bases). The CDR3 consists of 17 residues. Trimming left V 3 bases short and J 1 base short, with 20 bases between. Germline CDR1 reads DFQATT; CDR2 reads SNEGSKA (reference sequence). The CDR3 DNA reads TGCAGTGCTAGTGACCATAGCGGTCGACCCCGCACAGATACGCAGTATTTT. It translates to CSASDHSGRPRTDTQYF.

In its sample, this clone was seen a few times. This chain connects TRBV4-2 to TRBJ1-5, with a tentative D call TRBD1 (5 bases). V lost 1 base and J lost 5, with 9 bases in between. CDR3 length: 14 residues. Germline lookup yields CDR1 LGHNA and CDR2 YNFKEQ. The CDR3 loop is CASSQVLGDQPQHF. CDR3 in DNA: TGTGCCAGCAGCCAAGTCTTAGGGGATCAGCCCCAGCATTTT.

The chain joins TRBV24-1 to TRBJ2-3, with D tentatively TRBD1 (6 bases). CDR1 and CDR2 from the germline V gene are KGHDR and SFDVKD. The V gene lost 9 bases and the J gene lost 3 bases, with 18 bases spanning the gap. The CDR3 covers 15 residues. The CDR3 spells CATSEGEGWTDTQYF. Here the CDR3 DNA reads TGTGCCACCTCCGAGGGGGAAGGGTGGACAGATACGCAGTATTTT.

The chain combines TRBV7-2 with TRBJ2-7; 11 nucleotides line up with TRBD2. Trimming removed 4 bases from V and 2 bases from J; junction bases left unmatched: 7. Germline assignment: CDR1 SGHTA and CDR2 FQGNSA. CDR3 length: 16 residues. The CDR3 spells CASSWPTSGNTYEQYF. The CDR3 bases are TGTGCCAGCAGCTGGCCGACTAGCGGGAATACCTACGAGCAGTACTTC.

The chain uses TRBV5-4 and TRBJ2-1, with 11 bases that match TRBD1. Germline lookup yields CDR1 SGHNT and CDR2 YYREEE (reference sequence). With 2 bases clipped from V and 4 bases from J, the junction kept 5 bases outside the gene matches. The CDR3 contains 16 residues. The CDR3 loop reads CASSLPGQGAYNEQFF. The CDR3 bases are TGTGCCAGCAGCTTACCAGGACAGGGGGCGTACAATGAGCAGTTCTTC.

The chain joins TRBV6-5 to TRBJ2-7; a possible D gene is TRBD1 (6 bases). The CDR3 spans 13 residues. V dropped 6 bases and J dropped 3 bases, with 12 bases sitting between them. Germline-derived CDR1 and CDR2 are MNHEY and SVGAGI. The CDR3 nucleotides read TGTGCCAGCAGATGGACAGACAACTACGAGCAGTACTTC. This translates into CASRWTDNYEQYF.